The 20 T cell receptor beta chains in this list originate from one sample, sequenced in a study of OX40 agonist ivuxolimab in advanced cancers. Profiling relied on immunoSEQ multiplex PCR, and the TCRdb table lists in-frame clones only, not all of them. The sample has about 77,000 clones, under 90% seen once. Sequencing was performed on CD4+ or CD8+ T cells sorted from blood, taken in a trial of the OX40 agonist ivuxolimab. These receptors all come from an adult with an advanced solid tumor such as melanoma, head and neck, liver or kidney cancer.

The chain couples TRBV5-8 to TRBJ1-2, with D hard to call. Per the germline V gene, CDR1 is SGHTS and CDR2 is YDEGEE. V lost 2 bases to trimming and J lost 5 bases, with 10 bases between them. This CDR3 is built from 13 residues. CDR3 nucleotide sequence: TGTGCCAGCAGCTTTCGTTTCTCTTATGGCTACACCTTC. The encoded protein is CASSFRFSYGYTF.

The V gene is TRBV7-2, the J gene TRBJ2-3; no firm D call. Germline V gene sequence: CDR1 SGHTA, CDR2 FQGNSA. The V end was cut by 5 bases, the J end by 0 bases, with 9 bases between. There are 14 residues in the CDR3. The CDR3 loop reads CASSPLASTDTQYF. DNA for the CDR3: TGTGCCAGCAGCCCCCTGGCGAGCACAGATACGCAGTATTTT.

The chain combines TRBV19 with TRBJ2-1, with TRBD2 matching over 12 bases. V gave up 8 bases and J gave up 3 bases; unmatched junction bases: 14. The CDR3 runs 18 residues. CDR1 is LNHDA and CDR2 is SQIVND in the germline V gene (reference sequence). As DNA, the CDR3 is TGTGCCAGTCGCACTAGCGGGAGGAGTATAAGCGGCTACAATGAGCAGTTCTTC. Translating it yields CASRTSGRSISGYNEQFF.

This clone occurred a few times. The V and J genes are TRBV7-8 and TRBJ1-2, with D uncertain. CDR3 length: 16 residues. CDR1 SGHVS and CDR2 FQNEAQ come from the germline V gene. V shed 0 bases and J shed 5 bases, with 16 bases lying between them. The DNA for the CDR3 is TGTGCCAGCAGCTTAGCTACAAATCCTCGAGGGTATGGCTACACCTTC. Translating it yields CASSLATNPRGYGYTF. Full variable domain (outside the CDR3, taken from reference TRBV7-8 and TRBJ1-2): GAGVSQSPRYKVAKRGQDVALRCDPISGHVSLFWYQQALGQGPEFLTYFQNEAQLDKSGLPSDRFFAERPEGSVSTLKIQRTQQEDSAVYLCASSLATNPRGYGYTFGSGTRLTVV.

This clone is a singleton in its sample. The gene calls are TRBV9 and TRBJ2-3; 14 nucleotides line up with TRBD2. Trimming removed 0 bases from V and 4 bases from J; junction bases left unmatched: 10. This CDR3 is built from 19 residues. Germline V gene sequence: CDR1 SGDLS, CDR2 YYNGEE. CDR3 in DNA: TGTGCCAGCAGCGTAGTCTGGGGGACTAGCGGGAGTCCCGCAGATACGCAGTATTTT. It specifies CASSVVWGTSGSPADTQYF.

This chain uses TRBV7-2 with TRBJ1-2; the match to TRBD1 covers 7 bases. Germline CDR1 and CDR2: SGHTA and FQGNSA. V dropped 3 bases and J dropped 3; count of bases not matched to a gene: 4. This CDR3 comprises 14 residues. As DNA, the CDR3 is TGTGCCAGCAGCTTTGACAGGGCGGACTATGGCTACACCTTC. This codes for CASSFDRADYGYTF.

The chain links TRBV28 to TRBJ1-5, with 7 bases fitting TRBD1. Germline lookup yields CDR1 MDHEN and CDR2 SYDVKM. The CDR3 covers 14 residues. V was clipped by 10 bases and J by 2 bases; unmatched bases: 8. CDR3 sequence: CATFRQGGNQPQHF. The CDR3 bases are TGTGCCACCTTTCGACAGGGCGGCAATCAGCCCCAGCATTTT.

CDR3 residues: CASRKTGNEQFF. Written as DNA, the CDR3 is TGTGCCAGCAGAAAAACAGGTAATGAGCAGTTCTTC. V and J are TRBV2 and TRBJ2-1; D is perhaps TRBD1 (5 bases). Germline V gives CDR1 SNHLY, CDR2 FYNNEI. This CDR3 spans 12 amino acids. Trimming took 6 bases from V and 7 from J, leaving 10 bases between them.

The chain carries TRBV5-1 and TRBJ2-6; no firm D call. The CDR3 totals 15 residues. CDR1 is SGHRS and CDR2 is YFSETQ in the germline V gene. Trimming cost V 4 bases and J 0 bases, with 8 bases left between them. The CDR3: CASSLVYSGANVLTF. The CDR3 region has the DNA TGCGCCAGCAGCCTGGTGTACTCTGGGGCCAACGTCCTGACTTTC.

J is TRBJ2-1 and V is TRBV2; maybe TRBD2 (5 bases). The CDR3 is 16 residues long. The V gene lost 1 base and the J gene lost 1 base, with 11 bases spanning the gap. Germline V lookup: CDR1 SNHLY, CDR2 FYNNEI. CDR3 in DNA: TGTGCCAGCAGTGAAGTGGTTAGCGAATCCTACAATGAGCAGTTCTTC. Residues: CASSEVVSESYNEQFF.

The J gene is TRBJ2-2, the V gene TRBV5-4; maybe TRBD2 (7 bases). Trimming took 5 bases from V and 5 from J, leaving 13 bases between them. The CDR3 is made up of 14 amino acids. CDR1 is SGHNT, CDR2 YYREEE, per germline (reference sequence). The CDR3 sequence is CASSAGGATGELFF. CDR3 nucleotide sequence: TGTGCCAGCAGTGCTGGGGGGGCAACCGGGGAGCTGTTTTTT. The complete variable domain, with remaining parts taken from reference TRBV5-4 and TRBJ2-2, reads ETGVTQSPTHLIKTRGQQVTLRCSSQSGHNTVSWYQQALGQGPQFIFQYYREEENGRGNFPPRFSGLQFPNYSSELNVNALELDDSALYLCASSAGGATGELFFGEGSRLTVL.

This chain links TRBV5-1 with TRBJ1-1, with a tentative D call TRBD1 (6 bases). With 4 bases removed from V and 8 bases from J, the gap between germline ends came to 15 bases. CDR1 SGHRS and CDR2 YFSETQ come from the germline V gene. The CDR3 has 13 residues. The CDR3, as DNA: TGCGCCAGCAGCATGATGACAGGCCTAGAAGCTTTCTTT. Translating it yields CASSMMTGLEAFF.

The chain combines TRBV6-5 with TRBJ2-7, with a weak D call TRBD2 (5 bases). Trimming cost V 9 bases and J 6 bases, with 12 bases left between them. CDR3 length: 11 residues. Germline V gene data show CDR1 as MNHEY and CDR2 as SVGAGI. The CDR3 nucleotides are TGTGCCAGTAATACTGGAGGCGAGCAGTACTTC. This translates into CASNTGGEQYF.

This chain uses TRBV6-5 with TRBJ2-7; D might be TRBD1 (5 bases). Per the germline V gene, CDR1 is MNHEY and CDR2 is SVGAGI. The germline V and J ends were trimmed by 5 bases and 2 bases, with 10 bases remaining between them. The CDR3 has 13 amino acids. CDR3 sequence: CASSPGPTYEQYF. The CDR3 nucleotides are TGTGCCAGCAGTCCAGGGCCCACCTACGAGCAGTACTTC.

This clone was recorded a few times. This rearrangement joins TRBV12-2 to TRBJ1-5. TRBV12-2 is a documented pseudogene. This CDR3 has 14 amino acids. DNA for the CDR3: TGTGCAAGTCTAGCGCAGCGAACCAATCAGCCCCAGCATTTT. It encodes CASLAQRTNQPQHF.

The rearrangement uses TRBV28 and TRBJ2-1, with 9 bases that match TRBD2. CDR1 and CDR2 from the germline V gene are MDHEN and SYDVKM. With 2 bases clipped from V and 7 bases from J, the junction kept 12 bases outside the gene matches. The CDR3 spans 17 residues. CDR3 amino acids: CASSLVGMAGGPNEQFF. The CDR3 bases are TGTGCCAGCAGTTTAGTGGGAATGGCGGGAGGGCCTAATGAGCAGTTCTTC.

The genes are TRBV5-1 and TRBJ2-1; TRBD2 matches 8 bases. Germline CDR1 SGHRS, CDR2 YFSETQ. The CDR3 sequence is 15 residues long. V lost 3 bases and J lost 2; bases outside the gene matches: 4. Here the CDR3 reads CASSWFSGAYNEQFF. The CDR3 region has the DNA TGCGCCAGCAGCTGGTTTAGCGGGGCCTACAATGAGCAGTTCTTC.

The V gene is TRBV5-1, the J gene TRBJ2-7, with D possibly matching TRBD2 (6 bases). The CDR3 is 14 residues long. Germline V gene sequence: CDR1 SGHRS, CDR2 YFSETQ. Between the trimmed V and J ends, which lost 4 bases and 2 bases, there was a span of 13 bases. CDR3 coding DNA: TGCGCCAGCAGCGGAGGGGACGGAGCCTACGAGCAGTACTTC. It codes for CASSGGDGAYEQYF.

The V and J genes are TRBV27 and TRBJ2-5; no reliable D call. There are 16 residues in the CDR3. The V and J ends lost 5 bases and 1 base respectively, with 17 bases between them. The V gene's germline CDR1 is MNHEY and CDR2 SMNVEV (reference sequence). The DNA for the CDR3 is TGTGCCAGCAGTCCCCCTCGGCCTCGATCCCAAGAGACCCAGTACTTC. This sequence encodes CASSPPRPRSQETQYF.

The chain combines TRBV5-4 with TRBJ1-1, with TRBD1 matching over 8 bases. Germline trimming cut 2 bases from V and 5 bases from J; bases unmatched to any gene: 5. CDR3 length equals 14 residues. The V gene's germline CDR1 is SGHNT and CDR2 YYREEE (reference sequence). The CDR3 spells CASSLPGTGTEAFF. CDR3 DNA: TGTGCCAGCAGCTTACCGGGGACAGGAACTGAAGCTTTCTTT.